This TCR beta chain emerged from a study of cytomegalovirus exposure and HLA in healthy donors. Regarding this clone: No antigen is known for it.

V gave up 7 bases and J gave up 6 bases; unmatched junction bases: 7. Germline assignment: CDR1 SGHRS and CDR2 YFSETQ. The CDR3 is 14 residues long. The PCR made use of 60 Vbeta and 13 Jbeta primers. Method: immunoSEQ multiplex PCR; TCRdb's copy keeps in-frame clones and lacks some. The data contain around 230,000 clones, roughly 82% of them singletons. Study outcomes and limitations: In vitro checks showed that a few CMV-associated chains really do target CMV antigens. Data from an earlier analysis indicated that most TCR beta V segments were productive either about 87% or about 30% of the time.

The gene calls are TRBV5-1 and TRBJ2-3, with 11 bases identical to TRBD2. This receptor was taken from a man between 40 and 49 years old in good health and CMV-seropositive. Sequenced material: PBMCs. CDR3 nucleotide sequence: TGCGCCAGCGGGTTAGCGGGAGGGCCGGATACGCAGTATTTT. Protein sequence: CASGLAGGPDTQYF.